Sequencing of this T cell receptor beta chain was carried out in a study of OX40 agonist ivuxolimab in advanced cancers. For the study at large: Eligibility rules accepted prior anti-PD-1, anti-PD-L1 or anti-CTLA-4 therapy, and over 35% had some.

As for this clone: The antigen remains undetermined.

Findings and caveats of the study: Average numbers of expanded clones were greater in CD8+ T cells than in CD4+. Still undetermined is the antigen specificity of the expanded peripheral T cells.

Researchers took blood at baseline, on cycle 4 day 1, and on cycle 7 day 1. There are 15 residues in the CDR3. Looked up from germline, CDR1 is SGHRS and CDR2 is YFSETQ. J was trimmed by 0 bases and V by 4 bases; bases with no gene match: 6. Sequencing used immunoSEQ multiplex PCR; TCRdb keeps in-frame clones, though not all of them. The sample includes 65,000 or so clones, approximately 88% of them seen just once. Material: CD4+ or CD8+ T cells sorted from blood, obtained in a trial of the OX40 agonist ivuxolimab. The V gene is TRBV5-1, the J gene TRBJ2-7, with 8 bases aligning to TRBD1. The source of this sequence is an adult with an advanced solid tumor such as melanoma, head and neck, liver or kidney cancer. DNA of the CDR3: TGCGCCAGCAGCCTCAGGGGGCTTAGCTCCTACGAGCAGTACTTC. Residues: CASSLRGLSSYEQYF.